This entry describes one TCR delta chain. TCRdb re-analyzed the reads via CATT. This sample has several thousand delta-chain clones; approximately 3.5% occur once, and the top ten carry about 13%. The CDR3 runs to 20 residues. Germline CDR1 and CDR2: GEAIGNYY and EKD. With V trimmed by 2 bases and J by 3 bases, 9 bases remained unmatched. The sample is drawn from a study of gamma-delta chains in newborns, infants, children. Across the whole study: Microbial exposure reportedly drives polyclonal innate γδ T cell expansion after birth.

This TCR was recovered from a child who was a newborn, infant or young child, either healthy, febrile or measles-vaccinated (not recorded which). The chain couples TRDV2 to TRDJ3; 13 bases line up with TRDD3. Sequenced: blood. CDR3: CACDSLLGDTRRWDTRQMFF. Written as DNA, the CDR3 is TGTGCCTGTGACAGCCTACTGGGGGATACGCGGCGCTGGGACACCCGACAGATGTTTTTC.